The 18 T cell receptor beta chains listed next were all sequenced from one sample in a study of OX40 agonist ivuxolimab in advanced cancers. The method was immunoSEQ multiplex PCR; TCRdb's version includes in-frame clones alone and lacks a portion of them. The sample includes tens of thousands of clones, about 88% seen only once; the top ten take approximately 0.27%. The sample in question was CD4+ or CD8+ T cells sorted from blood, obtained in a trial of the OX40 agonist ivuxolimab. These receptors all stem from an adult with an advanced solid tumor such as melanoma, head and neck, liver or kidney cancer.

A few counts support this clone. The chain links TRBV28 to TRBJ1-5; the D is unclear. Trimming took 4 bases from V and 0 from J, leaving 10 bases between them. The CDR3 sequence is 15 residues long. Germline CDR1 MDHEN, CDR2 SYDVKM. CDR3 residues: CASSSGGSSNQPQHF. The CDR3 nucleotides are TGTGCCAGCAGTTCCGGAGGGAGTAGCAATCAGCCCCAGCATTTT.

The chain recombines TRBV7-2 with TRBJ2-7, with 11 bases that match TRBD2. Losses at the gene ends were 5 bases for V and 4 bases for J; bases not matched to a gene: 7. Per germline, CDR1 SGHTA and CDR2 FQGNSA. The length of the CDR3 is 15 residues. The CDR3 DNA reads as TGTGCCAGCAGCCCCCAGGGACTAGCGGATTACGAGCAGTACTTC. Protein sequence: CASSPQGLADYEQYF.

This clone was detected only a few times. This chain joins TRBV5-6 and TRBJ2-3; D remains unclear. CDR3 length: 12 amino acids. Germline CDR1 SGHDT, CDR2 YYEEEE. The V gene lost 7 bases and the J gene lost 4 bases, with 10 bases spanning the gap. The CDR3 DNA sequence: TGTGCCAGCGGCTGGCGACCAGATACGCAGTATTTT. Translation: CASGWRPDTQYF.

This rearrangement joins TRBV6-6 to TRBJ2-1; TRBD1 is a possible D gene (6 bases). The CDR3 length is 15 residues. Germline V lookup: CDR1 MNHNY, CDR2 SVGAGI (reference sequence). Trimming took off 2 bases at V and 7 bases at J, with 15 bases between the two ends. The CDR3 region is CASSYHDRSGNEQFF. CDR3 sequence (DNA): TGTGCCAGCAGTTACCATGACAGGTCGGGGAATGAGCAGTTCTTC.

The chain links TRBV11-2 to TRBJ2-7; no clear D gene. CDR3 length equals 15 residues. CDR1 is SGHAT, CDR2 FQNNGV, per germline. The V and J ends lost 0 bases and 2 bases respectively, with 11 bases between them. CDR3 residues: CASSLEPEGPYEQYF. The CDR3 coding sequence is TGTGCCAGCAGCTTAGAACCAGAAGGTCCCTACGAGCAGTACTTC.

V is TRBV5-1 and J is TRBJ2-7; D gene unclear. V lost 6 bases, J lost 6 bases, and 16 bases lay in between. CDR1 SGHRS and CDR2 YFSETQ come from the germline V gene. The CDR3 has 13 amino acids. The CDR3 DNA is TGCGCCAGCACATCGCAGGCCGCCGTCGAGCAGTACTTC. Amino acids: CASTSQAAVEQYF.

V usage is TRBV2 and J usage is TRBJ2-2; no firm D call. V dropped 7 bases and J dropped 4 bases, with 13 bases sitting between them. The CDR3 consists of 14 residues. Germline V gene sequence: CDR1 SNHLY, CDR2 FYNNEI. The CDR3 spells CASIGQMITGELFF. In DNA form, the CDR3 reads TGTGCCAGCATCGGCCAGATGATCACCGGGGAGCTGTTTTTT. The variable domain in full, completed from reference TRBV2 and TRBJ2-2, reads EPEVTQTPSHQVTQMGQEVILRCVPISNHLYFYWYRQILGQKVEFLVSFYNNEISEKSEIFDDQFSVERPDGSNFTLKIRSTKLEDSAMYFCASIGQMITGELFFGEGSRLTVL.

V gene TRBV12-5 combines with J gene TRBJ1-5; tentatively, D is TRBD1 (5 bases). This CDR3 has 13 residues. V was cut by 6 bases and J by 3 bases, with 9 bases left in between. The germline gives CDR1 LGHNT, CDR2 FRNRAP. CDR3: CASGQAINQPQHF. The CDR3 nucleotides are TGTGCTAGTGGACAGGCGATCAATCAGCCCCAGCATTTT.

The CDR3 here is CASSPTGTNEKLFF. The CDR3 nucleotides are TGTGCCAGCTCCCCGACAGGGACTAATGAAAAACTGTTTTTT. The V gene is TRBV18, the J gene TRBJ1-4, with 7 bases aligning to TRBD1. Germline V lookup: CDR1 KGHSH, CDR2 LQKENI. This CDR3 is 14 amino acids long. The junction had 3 bases not matched to a gene; V was cut back by 6 bases and J by 2 bases. The whole variable domain, filled in from reference TRBV18 and TRBJ1-4, reads NAGVMQNPRHLVRRRGQEARLRCSPMKGHSHVYWYRQLPEEGLKFMVYLQKENIIDESGMPKERFSAEFPKEGPSILRIQQVVRGDSAAYFCASSPTGTNEKLFFGSGTQLSVL.

The chain carries TRBV5-4 and TRBJ2-7, with 7 bases matching TRBD1. Germline assignment: CDR1 SGHNT and CDR2 YYREEE (reference sequence). The CDR3 has 16 residues. V gave up 3 bases and J gave up 0 bases; unmatched junction bases: 9. Here the CDR3 DNA reads TGTGCCAGCAGCTCAGAAGGCAGGGGGAACTCCTACGAGCAGTACTTC. Protein product: CASSSEGRGNSYEQYF.

V is TRBV6-6 and J is TRBJ2-3; weak D call: TRBD2 (6 bases). The CDR3 is made up of 12 amino acids. In germline, CDR1 is MNHNY, CDR2 SVGAGI (reference sequence). The ends were cut back, 6 bases at V and 5 bases at J, with 9 bases in the middle. The CDR3 sequence is CASRAEGDTQYF. As DNA, the CDR3 is TGTGCCAGCAGGGCGGAGGGAGATACGCAGTATTTT.

This clone occurred once. J is TRBJ2-6 and V is TRBV5-1, with D possibly being TRBD2 (5 bases). The germline V gene has CDR1 SGHRS and CDR2 YFSETQ. This CDR3 spans 16 amino acids. The V end was cut by 1 base, the J end by 2 bases, with 10 bases between. The CDR3 nucleotides read TGCGCCAGCAGCTTGAGGGCCGGGGCTGGGGCCAACGTCCTGACTTTC. Translated: CASSLRAGAGANVLTF.

The chain employs TRBV7-2 and TRBJ2-1, with D perhaps being TRBD1 or TRBD2 (5 bases each). The CDR3 extends over 14 amino acids. The germline gives CDR1 SGHTA, CDR2 FQGNSA. V shed 0 bases and J shed 8 bases, with 11 bases lying between them. The CDR3 DNA reads TGTGCCAGCAGCTTAGCGGGGGATTATGATGAGCAGTTCTTC. This gives the protein CASSLAGDYDEQFF.

This sequence joins TRBV6-6 and TRBJ1-1; 9 bases align to TRBD1. V gave up 6 bases and J gave up 5 bases; unmatched junction bases: 7. This CDR3 has 14 residues. The germline V gene encodes CDR1 MNHNY and CDR2 SVGAGI (reference sequence). CDR3 DNA sequence: TGTGCCAGCAGCATTACAGGGGGCGCAACTGAAGCTTTCTTT. Translating it yields CASSITGGATEAFF.

The chain is built from TRBV21-1 and TRBJ2-5; TRBD2, the D gene given by the table, was not confirmed from the DNA. TRBV21-1 is labeled a pseudogene. This CDR3 has 15 amino acids. The CDR3 here is CASSKANASLETQYF. CDR3 bases: TGTGCCAGCAGCAAAGCGAATGCTAGTTTAGAGACCCAGTACTTC.

J is TRBJ2-3 and V is TRBV7-2, with a possible D match to TRBD2 (6 bases). V lost 4 bases, J lost 1 base, and 6 bases lay in between. Germline V gene lookup returns CDR1 SGHTA and CDR2 FQGNSA. This CDR3 comprises 13 residues. The CDR3 nucleotides read TGTGCCAGCAGCTCGGGAGGCACAGATACGCAGTATTTT. As protein: CASSSGGTDTQYF. Complete variable domain (other parts from reference TRBV7-2 and TRBJ2-3): GAGVSQSPSNKVTEKGKDVELRCDPISGHTALYWYRQSLGQGLEFLIYFQGNSAPDKSGLPSDRFSAERTGGSVSTLTIQRTQQEDSAVYLCASSSGGTDTQYFGPGTRLTVL.

This clone was detected only a few times. This chain uses TRBV14 with TRBJ2-5; D possibly corresponds to TRBD2 (7 bases). The CDR3 is made up of 16 amino acids. The V gene's germline CDR1 is SGHDN and CDR2 FVKESK. V was cut by 0 bases and J by 5 bases, with 16 bases left in between. The CDR3 nucleotides are TGTGCCAGCAGCCAAGAGGGGCGGGGGCGCCCGGAGACCCAGTACTTC. It is translated as CASSQEGRGRPETQYF.

The table lists this clone with a count of one. The chain has TRBV28 and TRBJ2-3, with 8 bases identical to TRBD2. After removal of 7 bases from V and 5 bases from J, the junction contained 17 bases not matched to a gene. Germline V gene sequence: CDR1 MDHEN, CDR2 SYDVKM. The CDR3 has 17 amino acids. The CDR3 DNA is TGTGCCAGCAAGGGAAGTTTGGGACTAGATTCGGGAGATACGCAGTATTTT. This encodes CASKGSLGLDSGDTQYF.